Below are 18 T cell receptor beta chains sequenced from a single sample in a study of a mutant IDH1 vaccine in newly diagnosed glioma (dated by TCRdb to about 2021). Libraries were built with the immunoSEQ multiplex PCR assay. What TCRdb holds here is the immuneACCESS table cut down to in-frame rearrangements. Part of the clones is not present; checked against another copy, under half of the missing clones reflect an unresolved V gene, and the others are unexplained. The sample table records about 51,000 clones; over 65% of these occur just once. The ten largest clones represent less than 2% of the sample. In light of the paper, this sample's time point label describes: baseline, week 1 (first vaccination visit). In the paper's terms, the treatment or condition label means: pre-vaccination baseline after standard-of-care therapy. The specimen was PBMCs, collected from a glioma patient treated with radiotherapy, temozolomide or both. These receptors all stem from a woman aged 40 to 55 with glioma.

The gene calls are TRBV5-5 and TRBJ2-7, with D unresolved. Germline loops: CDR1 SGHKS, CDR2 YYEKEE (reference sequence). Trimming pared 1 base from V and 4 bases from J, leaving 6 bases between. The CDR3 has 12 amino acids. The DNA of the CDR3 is TGTGCCAGCAGCTTGTTCAGGTACGAGCAGTACTTC. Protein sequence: CASSLFRYEQYF.

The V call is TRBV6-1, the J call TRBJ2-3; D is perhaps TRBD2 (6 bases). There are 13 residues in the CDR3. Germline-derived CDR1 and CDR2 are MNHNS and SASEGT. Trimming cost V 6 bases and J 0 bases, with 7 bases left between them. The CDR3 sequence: CASRGLSTDTQYF. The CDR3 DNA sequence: TGTGCCAGCAGGGGACTTAGCACAGATACGCAGTATTTT.

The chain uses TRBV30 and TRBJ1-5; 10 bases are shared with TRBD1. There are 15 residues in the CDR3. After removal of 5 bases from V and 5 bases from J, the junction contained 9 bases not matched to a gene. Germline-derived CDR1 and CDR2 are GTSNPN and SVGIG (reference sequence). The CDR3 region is CAWATRQGADQPQHF. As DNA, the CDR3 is TGTGCCTGGGCTACCCGACAGGGGGCCGATCAGCCCCAGCATTTT. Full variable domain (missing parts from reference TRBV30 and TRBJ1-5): SQTIHQWPATLVQPVGSPLSLECTVEGTSNPNLYWYRQAAGRGLQLLFYSVGIGQISSEVPQNLSASRPQDRQFILSSKKLLLSDSGFYLCAWATRQGADQPQHFGDGTRLSIL.

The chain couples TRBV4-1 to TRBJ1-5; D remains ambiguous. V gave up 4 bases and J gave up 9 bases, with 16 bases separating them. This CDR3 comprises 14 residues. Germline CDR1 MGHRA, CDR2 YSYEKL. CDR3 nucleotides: TGCGCCAGCAGCCCCCGCGCCGGTTTAAGGCCCCAGCATTTT. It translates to CASSPRAGLRPQHF.

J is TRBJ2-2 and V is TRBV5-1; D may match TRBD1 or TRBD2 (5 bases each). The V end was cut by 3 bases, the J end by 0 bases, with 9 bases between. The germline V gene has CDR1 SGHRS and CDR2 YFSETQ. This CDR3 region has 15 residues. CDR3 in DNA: TGCGCCAGCAGCTGGGGGAGATCGAACACCGGGGAGCTGTTTTTT. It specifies CASSWGRSNTGELFF.

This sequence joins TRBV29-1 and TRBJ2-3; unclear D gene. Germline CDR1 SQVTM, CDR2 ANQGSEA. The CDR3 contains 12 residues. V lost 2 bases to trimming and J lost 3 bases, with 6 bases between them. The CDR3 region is CSVEFRTDTQYF. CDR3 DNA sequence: TGCAGCGTTGAATTTCGTACAGATACGCAGTATTTT.

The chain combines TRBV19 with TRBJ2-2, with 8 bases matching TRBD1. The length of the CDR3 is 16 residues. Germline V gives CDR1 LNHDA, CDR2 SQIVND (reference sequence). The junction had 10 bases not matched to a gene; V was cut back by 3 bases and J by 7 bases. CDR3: CASSIFGQGRHGELFF. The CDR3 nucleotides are TGTGCCAGTAGTATTTTCGGACAGGGCAGGCACGGGGAGCTGTTTTTT. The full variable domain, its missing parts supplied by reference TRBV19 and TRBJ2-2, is DGGITQSPKYLFRKEGQNVTLSCEQNLNHDAMYWYRQDPGQGLRLIYYSQIVNDFQKGDIAEGYSVSREKKESFPLTVTSAQKNPTAFYLCASSIFGQGRHGELFFGEGSRLTVL.

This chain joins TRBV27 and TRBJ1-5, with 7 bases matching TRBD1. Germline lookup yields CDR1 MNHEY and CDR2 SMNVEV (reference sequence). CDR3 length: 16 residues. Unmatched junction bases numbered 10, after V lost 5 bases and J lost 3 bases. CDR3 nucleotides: TGTGCCAGCAGTCCCACAGCGGGACAGCACAATCAGCCCCAGCATTTT. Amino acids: CASSPTAGQHNQPQHF.

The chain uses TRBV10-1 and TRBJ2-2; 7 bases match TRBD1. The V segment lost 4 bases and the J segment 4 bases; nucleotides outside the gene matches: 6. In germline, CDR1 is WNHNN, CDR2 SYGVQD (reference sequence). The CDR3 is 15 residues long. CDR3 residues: CASSAGGLGTGELFF. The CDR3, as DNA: TGCGCCAGCAGTGCAGGGGGTTTGGGCACCGGGGAGCTGTTTTTT.

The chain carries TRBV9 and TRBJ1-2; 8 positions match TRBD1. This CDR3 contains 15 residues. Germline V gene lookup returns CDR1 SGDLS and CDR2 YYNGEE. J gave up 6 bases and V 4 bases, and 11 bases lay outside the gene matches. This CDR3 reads CASSTGQGAIHGYTF. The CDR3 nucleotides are TGTGCCAGCAGCACCGGACAGGGAGCTATTCATGGCTACACCTTC.

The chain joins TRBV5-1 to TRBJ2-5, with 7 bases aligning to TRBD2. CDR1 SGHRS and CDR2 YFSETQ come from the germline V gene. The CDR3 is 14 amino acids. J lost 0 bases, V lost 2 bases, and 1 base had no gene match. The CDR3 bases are TGCGCCAGCAGCTTCGCGGGGGACCAAGAGACCCAGTACTTC. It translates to CASSFAGDQETQYF. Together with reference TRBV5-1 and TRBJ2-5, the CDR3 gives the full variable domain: KAGVTQTPRYLIKTRGQQVTLSCSPISGHRSVSWYQQTPGQGLQFLFEYFSETQRNKGNFPGRFSGRQFSNSRSEMNVSTLELGDSALYLCASSFAGDQETQYFGPGTRLLVL.

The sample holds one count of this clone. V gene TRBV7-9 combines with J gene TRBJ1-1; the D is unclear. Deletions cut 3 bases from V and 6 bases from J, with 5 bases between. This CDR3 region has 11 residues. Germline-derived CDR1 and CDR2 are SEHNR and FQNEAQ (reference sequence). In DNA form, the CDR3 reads TGTGCCAGCAGCTTGTTCCCTGAAGCTTTCTTT. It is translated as CASSLFPEAFF.

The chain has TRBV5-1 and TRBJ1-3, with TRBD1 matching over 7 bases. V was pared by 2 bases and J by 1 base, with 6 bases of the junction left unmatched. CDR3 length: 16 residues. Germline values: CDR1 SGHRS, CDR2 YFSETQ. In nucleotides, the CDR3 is TGCGCCAGCAGCTTTGTGTCACAGGGGTCTGGAAACACCATATATTTT. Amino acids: CASSFVSQGSGNTIYF.

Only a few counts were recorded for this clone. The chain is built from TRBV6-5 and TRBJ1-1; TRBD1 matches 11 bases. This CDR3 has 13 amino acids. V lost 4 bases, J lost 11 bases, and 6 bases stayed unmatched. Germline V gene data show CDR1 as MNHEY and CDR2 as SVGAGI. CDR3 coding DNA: TGTGCCAGCAGTTCCGGGACAGGGGGATGGGCTTTCTTT. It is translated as CASSSGTGGWAFF.

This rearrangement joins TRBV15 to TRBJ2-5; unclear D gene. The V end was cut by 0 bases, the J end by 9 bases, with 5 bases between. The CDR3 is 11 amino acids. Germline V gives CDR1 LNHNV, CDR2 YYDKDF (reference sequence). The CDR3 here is CATSRDSPQYF. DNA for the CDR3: TGTGCCACCAGCAGAGATAGTCCCCAGTACTTC.

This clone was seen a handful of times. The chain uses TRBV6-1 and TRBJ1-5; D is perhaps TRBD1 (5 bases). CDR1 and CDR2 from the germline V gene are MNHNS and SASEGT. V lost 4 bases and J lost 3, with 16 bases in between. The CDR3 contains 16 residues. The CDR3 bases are TGTGCCAGCAGTGCCGAGTGGGGGAAGGACAATCAGCCCCAGCATTTT. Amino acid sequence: CASSAEWGKDNQPQHF.

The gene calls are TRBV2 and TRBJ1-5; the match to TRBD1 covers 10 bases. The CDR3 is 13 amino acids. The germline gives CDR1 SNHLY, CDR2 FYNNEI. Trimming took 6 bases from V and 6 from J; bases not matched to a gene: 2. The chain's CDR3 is CASRGQGSQPQHF. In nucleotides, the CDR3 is TGTGCCAGCAGGGGACAGGGGTCTCAGCCCCAGCATTTT.

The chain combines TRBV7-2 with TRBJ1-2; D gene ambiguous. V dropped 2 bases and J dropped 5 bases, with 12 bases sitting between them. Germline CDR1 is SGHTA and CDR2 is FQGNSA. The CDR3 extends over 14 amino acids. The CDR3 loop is CASSLIAGRYGYTF. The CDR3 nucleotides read TGTGCCAGCAGCTTAATAGCGGGGAGGTATGGCTACACCTTC.